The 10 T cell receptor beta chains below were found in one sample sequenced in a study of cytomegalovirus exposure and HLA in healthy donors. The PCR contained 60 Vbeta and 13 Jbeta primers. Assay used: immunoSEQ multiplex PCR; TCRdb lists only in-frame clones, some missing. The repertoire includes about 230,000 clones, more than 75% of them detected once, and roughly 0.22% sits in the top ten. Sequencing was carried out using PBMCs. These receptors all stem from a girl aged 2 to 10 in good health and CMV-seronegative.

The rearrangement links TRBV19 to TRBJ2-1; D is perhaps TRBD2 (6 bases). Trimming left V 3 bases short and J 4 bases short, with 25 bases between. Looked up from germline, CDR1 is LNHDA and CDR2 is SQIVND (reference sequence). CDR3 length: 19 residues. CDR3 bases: TGTGCCAGTAGTATCGGTTCGGTGGGCCGCGGGGCCATTTACAATGAGCAGTTCTTC. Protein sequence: CASSIGSVGRGAIYNEQFF.

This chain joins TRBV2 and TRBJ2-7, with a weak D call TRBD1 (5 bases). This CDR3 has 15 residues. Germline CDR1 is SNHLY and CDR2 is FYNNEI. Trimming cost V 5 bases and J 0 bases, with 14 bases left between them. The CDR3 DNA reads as TGTGCCAGCAGTCTCCTCAGGGTATACTCCTACGAGCAGTACTTC. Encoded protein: CASSLLRVYSYEQYF.

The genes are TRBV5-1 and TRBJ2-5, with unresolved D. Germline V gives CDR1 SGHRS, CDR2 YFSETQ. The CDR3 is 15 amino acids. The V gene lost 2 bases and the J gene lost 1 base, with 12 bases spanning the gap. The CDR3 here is CASSFGRPRQETQYF. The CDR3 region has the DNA TGCGCCAGCAGCTTTGGCAGGCCCCGCCAAGAGACCCAGTACTTC.

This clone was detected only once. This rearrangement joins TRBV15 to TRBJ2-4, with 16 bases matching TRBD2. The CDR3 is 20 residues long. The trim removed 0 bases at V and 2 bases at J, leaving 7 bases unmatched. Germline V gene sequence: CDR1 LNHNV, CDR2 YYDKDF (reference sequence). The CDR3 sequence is CATSRDGTSGRAVSKNIQYF. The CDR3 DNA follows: TGTGCCACCAGCAGAGACGGGACTAGCGGGAGGGCTGTTTCCAAAAACATTCAGTACTTC.

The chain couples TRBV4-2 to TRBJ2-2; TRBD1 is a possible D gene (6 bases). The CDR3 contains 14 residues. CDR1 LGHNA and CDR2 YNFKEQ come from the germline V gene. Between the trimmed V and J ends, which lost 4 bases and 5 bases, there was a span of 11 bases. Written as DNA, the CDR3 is TGTGCCAGCAGCCCCAGACAGGCTACCGGGGAGCTGTTTTTT. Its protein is CASSPRQATGELFF.

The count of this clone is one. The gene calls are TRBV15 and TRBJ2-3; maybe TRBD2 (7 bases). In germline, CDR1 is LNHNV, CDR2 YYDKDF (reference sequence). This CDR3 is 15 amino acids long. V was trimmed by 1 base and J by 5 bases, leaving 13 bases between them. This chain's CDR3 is CATSRGGGGEDTQYF. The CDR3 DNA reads TGTGCCACCAGCAGAGGCGGGGGCGGGGAAGATACGCAGTATTTT.

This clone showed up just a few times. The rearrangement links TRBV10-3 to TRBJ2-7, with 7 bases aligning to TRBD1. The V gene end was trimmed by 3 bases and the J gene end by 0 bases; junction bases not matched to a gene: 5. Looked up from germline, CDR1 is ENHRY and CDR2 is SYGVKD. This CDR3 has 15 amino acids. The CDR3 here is CAISDSGTASYEQYF. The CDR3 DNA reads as TGTGCCATCAGTGACTCCGGGACAGCCTCCTACGAGCAGTACTTC.

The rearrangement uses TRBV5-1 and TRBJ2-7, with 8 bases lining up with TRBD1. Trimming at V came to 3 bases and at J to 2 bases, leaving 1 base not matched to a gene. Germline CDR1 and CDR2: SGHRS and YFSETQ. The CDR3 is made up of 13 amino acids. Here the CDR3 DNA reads TGCGCCAGCAGCTCGGACAGGGCCTACGAGCAGTACTTC. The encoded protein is CASSSDRAYEQYF.

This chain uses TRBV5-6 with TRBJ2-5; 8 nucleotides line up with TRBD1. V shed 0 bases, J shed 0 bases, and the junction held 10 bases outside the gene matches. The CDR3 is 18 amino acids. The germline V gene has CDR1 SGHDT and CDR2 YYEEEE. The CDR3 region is CASSLGRGTGAYQETQYF. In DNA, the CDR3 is TGTGCCAGCAGCTTGGGAAGGGGGACAGGCGCGTACCAAGAGACCCAGTACTTC.

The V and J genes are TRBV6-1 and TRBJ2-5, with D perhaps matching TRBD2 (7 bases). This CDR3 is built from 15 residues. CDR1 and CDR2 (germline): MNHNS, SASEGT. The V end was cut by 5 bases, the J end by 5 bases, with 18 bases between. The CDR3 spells CASSSNRGAEETQYF. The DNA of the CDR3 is TGTGCCAGCAGTTCTAACCGGGGGGCCGAGGAGACCCAGTACTTC.